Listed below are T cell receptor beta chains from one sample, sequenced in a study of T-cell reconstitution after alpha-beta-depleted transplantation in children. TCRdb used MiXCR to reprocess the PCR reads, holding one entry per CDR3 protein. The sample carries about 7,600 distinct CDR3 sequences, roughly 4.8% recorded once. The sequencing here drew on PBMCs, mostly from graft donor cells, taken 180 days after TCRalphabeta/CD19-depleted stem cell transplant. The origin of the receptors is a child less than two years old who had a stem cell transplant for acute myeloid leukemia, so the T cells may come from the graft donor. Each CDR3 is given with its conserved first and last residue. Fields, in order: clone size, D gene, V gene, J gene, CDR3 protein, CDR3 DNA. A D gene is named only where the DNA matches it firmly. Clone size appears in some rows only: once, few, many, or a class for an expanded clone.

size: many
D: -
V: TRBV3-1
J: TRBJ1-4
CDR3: CASSLRGNEKLFF
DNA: TGTGCCAGCAGCCTCCGGGGTAATGAAAAACTGTTTTTT

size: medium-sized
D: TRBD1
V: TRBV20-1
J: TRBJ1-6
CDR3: CSARGDRHNSPLHF
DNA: TGCAGTGCTAGAGGGGACAGACATAATTCACCCCTCCACTTT

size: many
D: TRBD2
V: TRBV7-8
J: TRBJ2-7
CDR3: CASSLEGTTRGGSYEQYF
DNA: TGTGCCAGCAGCTTAGAAGGGACTACCAGAGGAGGCTCCTACGAGCAGTACTTC

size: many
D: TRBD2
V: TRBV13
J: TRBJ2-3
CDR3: CASRIGTSGSTDTQYF
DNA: TGTGCCAGCAGAATAGGGACTAGCGGGAGCACAGATACGCAGTATTTT

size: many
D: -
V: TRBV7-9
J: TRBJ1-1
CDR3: CASSLAGAKTEAFF
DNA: TGTGCCAGCAGCTTAGCAGGGGCGAAGACTGAAGCTTTCTTT

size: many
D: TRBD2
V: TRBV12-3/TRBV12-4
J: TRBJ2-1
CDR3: CASRLAGGPGEQFF
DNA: TGTGCCAGCAGGTTAGCGGGAGGGCCGGGTGAGCAGTTCTTC

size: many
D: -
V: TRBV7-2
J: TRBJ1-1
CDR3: CASKMDGGQAFF
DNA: TGTGCCAGCAAAATGGACGGGGGGCAAGCTTTCTTT

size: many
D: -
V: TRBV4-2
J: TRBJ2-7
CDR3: CASSQEFGRGVDEQYF
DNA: TGTGCCAGCAGCCAAGAGTTTGGCAGGGGTGTCGACGAGCAGTACTTC

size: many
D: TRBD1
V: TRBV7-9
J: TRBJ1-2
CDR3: CASSSPSGQGNGYTF
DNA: TGTGCCAGCAGCAGTCCAAGCGGACAGGGGAACGGCTACACCTTC

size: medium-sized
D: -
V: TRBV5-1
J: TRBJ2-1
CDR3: CASSQTTGRPLCNEQFF
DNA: TGCGCCAGCAGCCAAACGACGGGACGCCCGTTGTGCAATGAGCAGTTCTTC

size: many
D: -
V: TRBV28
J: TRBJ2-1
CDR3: CASSLWPRWHTHEQFF
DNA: TGTGCCAGCAGTTTGTGGCCAAGGTGGCACACACATGAGCAGTTCTTC

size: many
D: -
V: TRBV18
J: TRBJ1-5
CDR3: CASSPREVYSNQPQHF
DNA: TGTGCCAGCTCACCAAGAGAAGTTTATAGCAATCAGCCCCAGCATTTT

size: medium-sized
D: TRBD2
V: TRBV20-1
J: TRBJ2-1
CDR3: CSAGGLAGVFSEQFF
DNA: TGCAGTGCTGGGGGACTAGCGGGAGTTTTTAGCGAGCAGTTCTTC

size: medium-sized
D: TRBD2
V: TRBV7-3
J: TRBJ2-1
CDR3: CASSSVGTSVYNEQFF
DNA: TGTGCCAGCAGCTCGGTCGGGACTAGTGTATACAATGAGCAGTTCTTC

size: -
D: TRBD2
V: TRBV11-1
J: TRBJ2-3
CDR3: CASSLAWLRGRRTDTQYF
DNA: TGTGCCAGCAGCTTAGCTTGGCTCCGCGGGAGAAGGACAGATACGCAGTATTTT

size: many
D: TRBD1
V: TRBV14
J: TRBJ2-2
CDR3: CASSPLDRDTGELFF
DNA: TGTGCCAGCAGCCCCCTGGACAGGGACACCGGGGAGCTGTTTTTT

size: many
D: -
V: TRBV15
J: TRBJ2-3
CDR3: CATSRRPAVDTQYF
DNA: TGTGCCACCAGCAGACGGCCCGCGGTAGATACGCAGTATTTT

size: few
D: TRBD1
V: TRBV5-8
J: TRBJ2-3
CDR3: CAMSPRDRTADTQYF
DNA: TGTGCCATGAGCCCCAGGGACAGGACTGCAGATACGCAGTATTTT

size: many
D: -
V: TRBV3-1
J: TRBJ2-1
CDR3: CASSQDRGAGKSSYNEQFF
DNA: TGTGCCAGCAGCCAAGATAGGGGAGCGGGCAAATCCTCCTACAATGAGCAGTTCTTC

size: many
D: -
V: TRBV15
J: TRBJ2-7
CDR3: CATSKLVAPYEQYF
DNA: TGTGCCACCAGCAAGTTGGTGGCCCCCTACGAGCAGTACTTC

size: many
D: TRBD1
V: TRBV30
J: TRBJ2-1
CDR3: CAWGGRGYGFF
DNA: TGTGCCTGGGGGGGCAGGGGGTATGGGTTCTTC

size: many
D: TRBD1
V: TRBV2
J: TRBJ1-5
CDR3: CASSESVGQGFNQPQHF
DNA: TGTGCCAGCAGTGAAAGCGTGGGACAGGGATTCAATCAGCCCCAGCATTTT

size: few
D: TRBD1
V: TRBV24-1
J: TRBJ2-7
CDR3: CATSGQGNSYEQYF
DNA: TGTGCCACCAGCGGACAGGGGAACTCCTACGAGCAGTACTTC

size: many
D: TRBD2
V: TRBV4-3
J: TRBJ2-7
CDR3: CASSQEIAGDNYEQYF
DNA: TGCGCCAGCAGCCAAGAGATAGCGGGAGACAACTACGAGCAGTACTTC

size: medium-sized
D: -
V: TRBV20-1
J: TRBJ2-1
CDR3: CSASDSGTLEGNEQFF
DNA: TGCAGTGCTAGTGATTCAGGCACCCTCGAGGGCAATGAGCAGTTCTTC

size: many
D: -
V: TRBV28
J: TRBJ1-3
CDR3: CASSSGPGNTIYF
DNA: TGTGCCAGCAGTTCAGGGCCTGGAAACACCATATATTTT

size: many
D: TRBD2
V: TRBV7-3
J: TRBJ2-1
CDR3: CASSLTRAGGPPNEQFF
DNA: TGTGCCAGCAGCTTAACCCGAGCGGGAGGGCCCCCGAATGAGCAGTTCTTC

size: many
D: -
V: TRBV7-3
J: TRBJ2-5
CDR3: CASSSGLPQETQYF
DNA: TGTGCCAGCAGTTCTGGACTTCCTCAAGAGACCCAGTACTTC

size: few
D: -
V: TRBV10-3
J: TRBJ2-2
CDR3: CAIGPGAQGTGELFF
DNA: TGTGCCATCGGGCCCGGGGCCCAAGGGACCGGGGAGCTGTTTTTT

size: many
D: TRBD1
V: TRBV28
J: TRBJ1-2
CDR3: CASSLPTGIYGYTF
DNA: TGTGCCAGCAGCCTGCCGACAGGGATCTATGGCTACACCTTC

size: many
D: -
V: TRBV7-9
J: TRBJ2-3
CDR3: CASSPLVTDTQYF
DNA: TGTGCCAGCAGCCCCCTAGTTACAGATACGCAGTATTTT

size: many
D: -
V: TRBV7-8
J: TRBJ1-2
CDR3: CASSLERGVNYGYTF
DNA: TGTGCCAGCAGCTTAGAAAGGGGGGTTAACTATGGCTACACCTTC

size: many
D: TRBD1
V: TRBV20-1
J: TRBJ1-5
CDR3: CSARGQGGGQPQHF
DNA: TGCAGTGCCAGGGGACAGGGAGGAGGTCAGCCCCAGCATTTT

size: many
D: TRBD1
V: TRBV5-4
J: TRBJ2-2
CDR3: CASSLRTGGDNTGELFF
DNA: TGTGCCAGCAGCTTGAGGACAGGGGGGGACAACACCGGGGAGCTGTTTTTT

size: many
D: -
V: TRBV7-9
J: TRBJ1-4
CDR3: CASSSQIIVARTNEKLFF
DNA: TGTGCCAGCAGCTCCCAAATAATCGTGGCAAGAACTAATGAAAAACTGTTTTTT

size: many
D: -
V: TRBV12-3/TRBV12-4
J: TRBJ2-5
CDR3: CASSRAGHETQYF
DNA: TGTGCCAGCAGTAGGGCAGGACATGAGACCCAGTACTTC

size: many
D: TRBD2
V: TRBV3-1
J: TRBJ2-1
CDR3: CASSQSTGLALYNEQFF
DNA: TGTGCCAGCAGCCAATCAACGGGACTAGCGCTCTACAATGAGCAGTTCTTC

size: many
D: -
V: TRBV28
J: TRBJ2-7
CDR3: CASSLVKGFYEQYF
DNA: TGTGCCAGCAGTTTAGTCAAGGGCTTCTACGAGCAGTACTTC

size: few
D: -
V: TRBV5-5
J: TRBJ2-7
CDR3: CAISLGSTPYEQYF
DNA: TGTGCCATCAGCCTCGGGTCAACCCCCTACGAGCAGTACTTC

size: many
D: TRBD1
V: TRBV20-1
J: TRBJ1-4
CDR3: CSASGGQSNEKLFF
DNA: TGCAGTGCTAGTGGGGGACAGTCTAATGAAAAACTGTTTTTT

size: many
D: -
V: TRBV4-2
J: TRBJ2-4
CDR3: CASSQTPMGYIQYF
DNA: TGTGCCAGCAGCCAAACGCCCATGGGGTACATTCAGTACTTC

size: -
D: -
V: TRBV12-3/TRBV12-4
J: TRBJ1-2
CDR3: CASSLQGFGYTF
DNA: TGTGCCAGCAGCCTCCAGGGGTTTGGCTACACCTTC

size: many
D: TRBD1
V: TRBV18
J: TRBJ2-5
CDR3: CASSPGTESRETQYF
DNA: TGTGCCAGCTCACCAGGGACAGAGAGTCGAGAGACCCAGTACTTC

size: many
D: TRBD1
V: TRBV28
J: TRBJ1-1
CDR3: CASSSTGDVVNTEAFF
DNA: TGTGCCAGCAGTTCGACAGGGGACGTGGTGAACACTGAAGCTTTCTTT

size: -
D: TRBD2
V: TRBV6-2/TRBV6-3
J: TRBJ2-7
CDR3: CASSGTRERYEQYF
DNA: TGTGCCAGCAGTGGGACTAGGGAACGCTACGAGCAGTACTTC

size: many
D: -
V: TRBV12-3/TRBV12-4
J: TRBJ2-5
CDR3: CASSKLDPGETQYF
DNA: TGTGCCAGCAGCAAACTAGACCCGGGAGAGACCCAGTACTTC

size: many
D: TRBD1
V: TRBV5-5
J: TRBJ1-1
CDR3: CASSLGQGAEAFF
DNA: TGTGCCAGCAGCTTGGGACAGGGGGCTGAAGCTTTCTTT

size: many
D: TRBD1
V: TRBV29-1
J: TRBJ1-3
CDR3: CSVGDRAGNTIYF
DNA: TGCAGCGTCGGGGACAGGGCTGGAAACACCATATATTTT

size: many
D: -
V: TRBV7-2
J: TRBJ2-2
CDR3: CASSLGYTGELFF
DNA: TGTGCCAGCAGCTTAGGATACACCGGGGAGCTGTTTTTT

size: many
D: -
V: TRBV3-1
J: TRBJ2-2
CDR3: CASSQVPLEMGTGELFF
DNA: TGTGCCAGCAGCCAAGTCCCGCTAGAAATGGGAACCGGGGAGCTGTTTTTT

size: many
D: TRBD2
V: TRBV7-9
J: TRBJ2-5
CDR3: CASSLAGTSREKETQYF
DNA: TGTGCCAGCAGCTTAGCCGGGACTAGCAGAGAGAAAGAGACCCAGTACTTC

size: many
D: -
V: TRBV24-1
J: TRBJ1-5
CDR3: CATQWGNQPQHF
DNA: TGTGCCACCCAGTGGGGTAATCAGCCCCAGCATTTT

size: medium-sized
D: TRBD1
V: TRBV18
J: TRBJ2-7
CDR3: CASSPTTGDSYEQYF
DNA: TGTGCCAGCTCACCGACGACAGGGGACTCCTACGAGCAGTACTTC

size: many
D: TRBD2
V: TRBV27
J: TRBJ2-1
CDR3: CASSKGLAGVISEQFF
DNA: TGTGCCAGCAGTAAGGGACTAGCGGGAGTTATTTCTGAGCAGTTCTTC

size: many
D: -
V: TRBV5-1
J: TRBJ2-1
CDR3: CASSMEAHNEQFF
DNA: TGCGCCAGCAGCATGGAGGCCCACAATGAGCAGTTCTTC

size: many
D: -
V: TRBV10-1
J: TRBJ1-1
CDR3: CASSDGVVGTEAFF
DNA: TGCGCCAGCAGTGATGGGGTGGTGGGCACTGAAGCTTTCTTT

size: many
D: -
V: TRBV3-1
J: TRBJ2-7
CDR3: CASSQTTFATNSYEQYF
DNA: TGTGCCAGCAGCCAGACCACTTTTGCGACCAACTCCTACGAGCAGTACTTC

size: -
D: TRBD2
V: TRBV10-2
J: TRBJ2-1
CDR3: CASSEGASGSNEQF
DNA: TGCGCCAGCAGTGAGGGGGCTAGCGGGAGCAATGAGCAGTTC